The rows below give T cell receptor beta chains drawn from one sample of a study of blood T cell repertoires in COVID-19. Sequencing was performed with immunoSEQ multiplex PCR; in TCRdb, only in-frame clones are kept and a portion is missing. This sample yields some 260,000 clones, of which around four fifths are seen a single time; under 4.5% belongs to the top ten. Sequences were obtained from PBMCs or T cells enriched from blood (not recorded which). These receptors originate from a man in his thirties or forties with acute COVID-19. Each CDR3 is given without its conserved first and last residue. Fields, in order: V gene, CDR3 protein.

TRBV4-1 ASSHSGDYQETQY
TRBV3-1/TRBV3-2 ASSQPRGLAGVYNEQF
TRBV10-1 ASSEYARGTDTQY
TRBV4-3 ASSQGGAETQY
TRBV7-8 ASSLGPGSKGYT
TRBV18 ASSPMTGLNTEAF
TRBV4-1 ASSQADRVNYGYT
TRBV7-8 ASSLAGFLNSPLH
TRBV11-2 ASSLGGTGSSPLH
TRBV7-9 ASSLGQGVTGELF
TRBV25-1 ASSALGEVGEQF
TRBV6-6 AISLPRGNTIY
TRBV6-1 ASSEQSGANVLT
TRBV11-2 ASSLDFGLGSTDTQY
TRBV6-5 ASRQGAATGELF
TRBV7-6 ASSFVRGGTGELF